This T cell receptor beta chain was recovered during a study of siplizumab effects on memory and regulatory T cells. The V gene's germline CDR1 is MNHEY and CDR2 SMNVEV (reference sequence). Trimming removed 4 bases from V and 3 bases from J; junction bases left unmatched: 15. The CDR3 totals 18 residues. TCRdb's copy holds only in-frame clones and misses some; the assay was immunoSEQ multiplex PCR. The sample records some 100,000 clones, about 94% being singletons. The receptor was isolated from a human donor in good health. This chain joins TRBV27 and TRBJ2-7; 10 bases match TRBD2. Sequenced material: non-Treg CD4+ T cells sorted from blood. The chain's CDR3 is CASSSITLPGLANYEQYF. The CDR3 DNA reads TGTGCCAGCAGTTCCATTACCCTTCCGGGACTAGCGAACTACGAGCAGTACTTC.